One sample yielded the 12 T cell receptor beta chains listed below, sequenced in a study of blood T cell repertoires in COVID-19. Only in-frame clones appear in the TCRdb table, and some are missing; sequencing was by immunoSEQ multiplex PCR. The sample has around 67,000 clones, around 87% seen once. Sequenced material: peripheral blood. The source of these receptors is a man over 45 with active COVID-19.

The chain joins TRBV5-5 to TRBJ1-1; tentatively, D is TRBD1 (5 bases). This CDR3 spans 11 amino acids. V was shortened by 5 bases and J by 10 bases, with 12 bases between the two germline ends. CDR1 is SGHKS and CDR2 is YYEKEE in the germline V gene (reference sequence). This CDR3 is CASRERQSAFF. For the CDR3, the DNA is TGTGCCAGCAGGGAAAGACAGTCAGCTTTCTTT.

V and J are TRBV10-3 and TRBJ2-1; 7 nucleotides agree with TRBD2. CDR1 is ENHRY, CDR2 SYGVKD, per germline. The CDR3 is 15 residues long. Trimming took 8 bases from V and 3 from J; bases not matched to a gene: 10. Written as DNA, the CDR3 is TGTGCCATCCGAGAGGGGAGGGGAGGCTACAATGAGCAGTTCTTC. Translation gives CAIREGRGGYNEQFF.

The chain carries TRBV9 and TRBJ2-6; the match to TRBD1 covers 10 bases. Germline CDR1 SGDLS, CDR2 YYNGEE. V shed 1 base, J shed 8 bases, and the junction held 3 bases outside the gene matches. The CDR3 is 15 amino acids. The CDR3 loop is CASSVRTGGPNVLTF. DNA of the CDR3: TGTGCCAGCAGCGTAAGGACAGGGGGACCCAACGTCCTGACTTTC.

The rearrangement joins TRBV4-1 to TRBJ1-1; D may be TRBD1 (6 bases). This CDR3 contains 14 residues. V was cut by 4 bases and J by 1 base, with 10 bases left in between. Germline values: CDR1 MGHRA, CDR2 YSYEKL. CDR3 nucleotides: TGCGCCAGCAGCCCAGGACAGCCGAACACTGAAGCTTTCTTT. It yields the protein CASSPGQPNTEAFF.

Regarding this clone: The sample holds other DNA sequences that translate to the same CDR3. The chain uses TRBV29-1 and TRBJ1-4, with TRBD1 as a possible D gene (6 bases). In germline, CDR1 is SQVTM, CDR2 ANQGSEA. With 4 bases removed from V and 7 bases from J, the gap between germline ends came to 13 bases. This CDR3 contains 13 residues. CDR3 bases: TGCAGCGTTGGACAGCAGGGGATTGAAAAACTGTTTTTT. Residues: CSVGQQGIEKLFF.

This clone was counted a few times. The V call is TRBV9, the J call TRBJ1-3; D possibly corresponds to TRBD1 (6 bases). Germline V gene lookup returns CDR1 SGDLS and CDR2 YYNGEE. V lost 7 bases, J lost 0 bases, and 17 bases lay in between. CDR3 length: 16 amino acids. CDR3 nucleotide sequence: TGTGCCAGCTCGCTGGGACAAGGCAGCTCTGGAAACACCATATATTTT. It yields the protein CASSLGQGSSGNTIYF.

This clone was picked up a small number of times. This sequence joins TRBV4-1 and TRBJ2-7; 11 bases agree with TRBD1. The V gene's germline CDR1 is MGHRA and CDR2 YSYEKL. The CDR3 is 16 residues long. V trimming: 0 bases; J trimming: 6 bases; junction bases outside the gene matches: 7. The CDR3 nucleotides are TGCGCCAGCAGCCAAGATAGAGGACAGGGGGCCATCGAGCAGTACTTC. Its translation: CASSQDRGQGAIEQYF.

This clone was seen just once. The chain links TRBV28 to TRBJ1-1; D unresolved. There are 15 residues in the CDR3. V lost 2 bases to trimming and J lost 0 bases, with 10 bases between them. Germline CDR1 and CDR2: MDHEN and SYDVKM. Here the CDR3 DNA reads TGTGCCAGCAGTTTAGCGGGCGGGATGAACACTGAAGCTTTCTTT. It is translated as CASSLAGGMNTEAFF.

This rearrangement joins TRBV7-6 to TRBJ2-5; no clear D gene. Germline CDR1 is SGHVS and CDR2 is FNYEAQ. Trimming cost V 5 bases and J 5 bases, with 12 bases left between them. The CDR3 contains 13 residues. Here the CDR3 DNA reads TGTGCCAGCAGCACCGGCTACGGGGAGACCCAGTACTTC. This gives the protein CASSTGYGETQYF.

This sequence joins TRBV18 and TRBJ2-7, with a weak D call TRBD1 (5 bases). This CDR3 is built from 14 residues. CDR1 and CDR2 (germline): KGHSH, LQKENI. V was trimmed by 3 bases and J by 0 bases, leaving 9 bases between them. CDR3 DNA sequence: TGTGCCAGCTCACCGACAGCACCCTCCTACGAGCAGTACTTC. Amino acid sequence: CASSPTAPSYEQYF.

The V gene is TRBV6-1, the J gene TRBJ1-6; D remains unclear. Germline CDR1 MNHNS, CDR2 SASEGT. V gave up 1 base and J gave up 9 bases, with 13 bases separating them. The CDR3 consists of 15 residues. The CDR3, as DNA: TGTGCCAGCAGTGAAGGCTACGAATACAGTTCACCCCTCCACTTT. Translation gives CASSEGYEYSSPLHF.

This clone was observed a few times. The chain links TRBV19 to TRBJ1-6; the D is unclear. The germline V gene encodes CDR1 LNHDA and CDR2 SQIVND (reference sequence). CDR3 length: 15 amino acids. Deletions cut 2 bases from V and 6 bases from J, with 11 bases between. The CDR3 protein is CASSISAGLNSPLHF. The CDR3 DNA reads TGTGCCAGTAGTATATCGGCAGGTCTTAATTCACCCCTCCACTTT. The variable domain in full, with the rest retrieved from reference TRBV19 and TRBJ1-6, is DGGITQSPKYLFRKEGQNVTLSCEQNLNHDAMYWYRQDPGQGLRLIYYSQIVNDFQKGDIAEGYSVSREKKESFPLTVTSAQKNPTAFYLCASSISAGLNSPLHFGNGTRLTVT.